Below, 13 T cell receptor beta chains from the same sample are listed, as sequenced in a study of T cells in Graves' hyperthyroidism and ophthalmopathy. TCR beta CDR3 regions were amplified from RNA. The HTBI primer set was used in a first-round RT-PCR of the TCR CDR3. TCRdb itself ran the multiplex PCR reads through MiXCR, one entry per CDR3 protein. The sample includes hundreds of thousands of distinct CDR3 sequences, about 15% of them seen just once. Sequencing used blood. The receptors were gathered from a woman between 25 and 40 years old with Graves' hyperthyroidism.

This clonotype was seen ten or more times. The chain has TRBV28 and TRBJ2-3; 9 positions agree with TRBD2. Trimming cost V 8 bases and J 6 bases; bases outside gene matches: 6. This CDR3 contains 13 residues. Germline V gene data show CDR1 as MDHEN and CDR2 as SYDVKM. CDR3 sequence: CASQGGRGDTQYF. In nucleotides, the CDR3 is TGTGCCAGCCAGGGCGGGAGGGGGGATACGCAGTATTTT.

The chain is built from TRBV5-1 and TRBJ2-3; no firm D call. Deletions cut 0 bases from V and 2 bases from J, with 10 bases between. Germline V CDR1 and CDR2: SGHRS, YFSETQ. The CDR3 loop spans 15 amino acids. The CDR3 DNA is TGCGCCAGCAGCTTGGATCGCGCGGCCACAGATACGCAGTATTTT. The encoded protein is CASSLDRAATDTQYF.

The J gene is TRBJ2-3, the V gene TRBV12-3 or TRBV12-4, with D unresolved. Trimming removed 5 bases at V and 3 bases at J, with 9 bases between. CDR3 length: 13 residues. Here the CDR3 reads CASSGISTDTQYF. The DNA for the CDR3 is TGTGCCAGCAGTGGGATTAGTACAGATACGCAGTATTTT.

The table lists this clonotype with a few counts. The chain is built from TRBV20-1 and TRBJ2-5, with D perhaps TRBD2 (5 bases). CDR3 size: 13 residues. Germline CDR1 is DFQATT and CDR2 is SNEGSKA (reference sequence). Trimming took off 3 bases at V and 3 bases at J, with 11 bases between the two ends. The CDR3 sequence: CSASGNREETQYF. Written as DNA, the CDR3 is TGCAGTGCTAGCGGGAATCGAGAAGAGACCCAGTACTTC.

This clonotype appeared many times. The rearrangement links TRBV28 to TRBJ2-7; TRBD2 matches 7 bases. Germline V gives CDR1 MDHEN, CDR2 SYDVKM. This CDR3 is built from 17 residues. J was trimmed by 0 bases and V by 2 bases; bases with no gene match: 10. The CDR3 bases are TGTGCCAGCAGTTTAACCCCGGGGAGCGGGGCCTCCTACGAGCAGTACTTC. This gives the protein CASSLTPGSGASYEQYF.

This clonotype has ten or more counts. The rearrangement joins TRBV6-2 or TRBV6-3 to TRBJ1-5; D is possibly TRBD1 (5 bases). This CDR3 comprises 13 residues. V was cut by 10 bases and J by 6 bases, with 16 bases left in between. Germline-derived CDR1 and CDR2 are MNHEY and SVGEGT. The CDR3 DNA reads TGTGCCACCACCGGGACTAAAGTTCAGCCCCAGCATTTT. Translation: CATTGTKVQPQHF.

This clonotype showed up just a few times. This sequence joins TRBV9 and TRBJ1-5; 7 bases match TRBD1. The CDR3 runs 14 residues. V dropped 3 bases and J dropped 0; count of bases not matched to a gene: 0. CDR1 is SGDLS, CDR2 YYNGEE, per germline. CDR3 DNA: TGTGCCAGCAGCGAGGGGGCTAGCAATCAGCCCCAGCATTTT. Translated: CASSEGASNQPQHF.

This clonotype was seen only a few times. The chain joins TRBV6-2 or TRBV6-3 to TRBJ2-1; 8 positions match TRBD2. The ends lost 10 bases at V and 1 base at J; junction bases unmatched: 9. Germline V gene data show CDR1 as MNHEY and CDR2 as SVGEGT. CDR3 length equals 15 residues. CDR3 protein: CATKRGGRSYNEQFF. The CDR3 bases are TGTGCCACCAAGCGGGGCGGGAGGTCCTACAATGAGCAGTTCTTC.

The J gene is TRBJ2-5, the V gene TRBV20-1; D gene unclear. The CDR3 sequence is 12 residues long. Germline V gene data show CDR1 as DFQATT and CDR2 as SNEGSKA (reference sequence). Trimming shortened V by 3 bases and J by 5 bases, and 10 bases separated the two germline ends. The CDR3 protein is CSASLVGETQYF. The CDR3 DNA is TGCAGTGCTAGCCTGGTGGGGGAGACCCAGTACTTC.

This clonotype was seen ten or more times. The V call is TRBV5-5, the J call TRBJ2-3; D remains unclear. V shed 2 bases and J shed 4 bases, with 8 bases lying between them. Germline V CDR1 and CDR2: SGHKS, YYEKEE (reference sequence). The CDR3 totals 13 residues. Written as DNA, the CDR3 is TGTGCCAGCAGCTTAGTGTTGGCAGATACGCAGTATTTT. It codes for CASSLVLADTQYF.

The V gene is TRBV7-9, the J gene TRBJ2-2; 13 nucleotides align to TRBD2. Germline CDR1 is SEHNR and CDR2 is FQNEAQ (reference sequence). V shed 8 bases and J 4 bases; nucleotides not matched to a gene: 7. The CDR3 length is 16 residues. CDR3 sequence (DNA): TGTGCCAGCGGCGAAACTAGCGGGAGGGCCACCGGGGAGCTGTTTTTT. Its translation is CASGETSGRATGELFF.

Ten or more counts support this clonotype. V and J are TRBV20-1 and TRBJ2-7; TRBD2 agrees at 7 bases. V was clipped by 5 bases and J by 3 bases; unmatched bases: 13. The CDR3 extends over 15 amino acids. CDR1 DFQATT and CDR2 SNEGSKA come from the germline V gene (reference sequence). The CDR3 nucleotides read TGCAGTGCTGAATCCGTTAGCGGGTCCCTCTACGAGCAGTACTTC. Protein sequence: CSAESVSGSLYEQYF.

This clonotype has a count of ten or more. The rearrangement links TRBV7-8 to TRBJ1-2; 8 bases are shared with TRBD1. The germline gives CDR1 SGHVS, CDR2 FQNEAQ. Trimming removed 5 bases from V and 6 bases from J; junction bases left unmatched: 5. This CDR3 has 13 residues. CDR3 loop: CASSQDRVDGYTF. The CDR3 region has the DNA TGTGCCAGCAGCCAGGACAGGGTGGATGGCTACACCTTC.